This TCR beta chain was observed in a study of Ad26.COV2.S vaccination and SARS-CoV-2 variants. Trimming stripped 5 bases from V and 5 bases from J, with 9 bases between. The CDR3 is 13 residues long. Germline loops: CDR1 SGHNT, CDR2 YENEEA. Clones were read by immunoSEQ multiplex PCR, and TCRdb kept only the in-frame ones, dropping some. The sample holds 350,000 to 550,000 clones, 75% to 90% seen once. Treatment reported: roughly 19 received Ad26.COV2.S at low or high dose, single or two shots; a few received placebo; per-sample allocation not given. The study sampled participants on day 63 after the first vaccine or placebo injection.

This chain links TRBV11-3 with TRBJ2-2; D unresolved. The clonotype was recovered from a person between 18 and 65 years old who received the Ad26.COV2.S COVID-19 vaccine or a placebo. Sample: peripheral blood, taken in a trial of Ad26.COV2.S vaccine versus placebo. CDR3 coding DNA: TGTGCCAGCAGCCATCAACCGACCGGGGAGCTGTTTTTT. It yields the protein CASSHQPTGELFF.